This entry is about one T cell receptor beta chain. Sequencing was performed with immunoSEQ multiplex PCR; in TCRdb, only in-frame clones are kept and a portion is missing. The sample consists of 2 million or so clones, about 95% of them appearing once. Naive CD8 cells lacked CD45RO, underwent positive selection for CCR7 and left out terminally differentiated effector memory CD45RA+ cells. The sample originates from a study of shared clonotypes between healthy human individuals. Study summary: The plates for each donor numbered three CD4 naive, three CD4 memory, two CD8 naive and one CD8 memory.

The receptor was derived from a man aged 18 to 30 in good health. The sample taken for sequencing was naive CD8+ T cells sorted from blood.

CDR3: CASSSTGDMNTEAFF. In nucleotides, the CDR3 is TGTGCCAGCAGCTCCACGGGGGACATGAACACTGAAGCTTTCTTT. The gene calls are TRBV7-6 and TRBJ1-1, with D tentatively TRBD1 (6 bases). This CDR3 is 15 amino acids long. The V gene lost 4 bases and the J gene lost 0 bases, with 12 bases spanning the gap. Looked up from germline, CDR1 is SGHVS and CDR2 is FNYEAQ.